The 7 T cell receptor beta chains presented below share a single source sample, sequenced in a study of response to subunit inactivated influenza vaccine. Via MiXCR, TCRdb re-called the RT-PCR reads, giving one row per CDR3 protein. The sample has roughly 570,000 distinct CDR3 sequences; 13% to 15% are singletons. Source: PBMCs from blood, taken less than 13 days after vaccination. The receptors were gathered from a man aged 50 to 60 who received an inactivated influenza vaccine.

The J gene is TRBJ2-1, the V gene TRBV29-1; no definite D call. Germline values: CDR1 SQVTM, CDR2 ANQGSEA. This CDR3 region has 9 residues. Between the trimmed V and J ends, which lost 7 bases and 5 bases, there was a span of 3 bases. DNA of the CDR3: TGCAGCGGCGACAATGAGCAGTTCTTC. It encodes CSGDNEQFF.

V is TRBV28 and J is TRBJ2-3; tentatively, D is TRBD2 (6 bases). Trimming took 2 bases from V and 3 from J, leaving 15 bases between them. This CDR3 has 16 amino acids. The V gene's germline CDR1 is MDHEN and CDR2 SYDVKM. The CDR3 loop reads CASSLGGASGTDTQYF. The CDR3 DNA sequence: TGTGCCAGCAGTTTAGGCGGGGCGAGTGGGACAGATACGCAGTATTTT.

To note about this clonotype: A read error is possible here, since a much larger clone lies one base away. The rearrangement uses TRBV20-1 and TRBJ2-2, with D perhaps matching TRBD1 (6 bases). CDR1 and CDR2 from the germline V gene are DFQATT and SNEGSKA (reference sequence). The CDR3 covers 15 residues. V was trimmed by 7 bases and J by 6 bases, leaving 21 bases between them. CDR3 coding DNA: TGCAGTGTTACGACTCAGGGGTCCGGGCCCGGGGAGCTGTTTTTT. It yields the protein CSVTTQGSGPGELFF.

V and J are TRBV19 and TRBJ2-4; the D is unclear. Per germline, CDR1 LNHDA and CDR2 SQIVND (reference sequence). Trimming removed 10 bases from V and 2 bases from J, with 6 bases in between. The CDR3 has 11 residues. The CDR3 region is CATRTKNIQYF. CDR3 in DNA: TGTGCCACCAGAACCAAAAACATTCAGTACTTC.

This rearrangement joins TRBV10-3 to TRBJ2-2; the match to TRBD2 covers 7 bases. This CDR3 has 13 amino acids. Germline V gives CDR1 ENHRY, CDR2 SYGVKD. The trim removed 9 bases at V and 4 bases at J, leaving 5 bases unmatched. CDR3: CAIRSGITGELFF. DNA of the CDR3: TGTGCCATTCGAAGCGGGATCACCGGGGAGCTGTTTTTT.

This clonotype has just a few counts. V usage is TRBV6-1 and J usage is TRBJ1-5; 8 positions agree with TRBD1. The CDR3 has 14 amino acids. Trimming at V came to 8 bases and at J to 5 bases, leaving 8 bases not matched to a gene. The germline V gene has CDR1 MNHNS and CDR2 SASEGT. The CDR3 loop reads CASRTGQGDQPQHF. The CDR3, as DNA: TGTGCCAGCCGGACCGGACAGGGCGATCAGCCCCAGCATTTT.

J is TRBJ2-7 and V is TRBV28, with 8 nucleotides matching TRBD1. This CDR3 spans 12 amino acids. Trimming took 9 bases from V and 4 from J; bases not matched to a gene: 5. Germline CDR1 MDHEN, CDR2 SYDVKM. CDR3 DNA: TGTGCCAGTGGGGACAGGCGGTACGAGCAGTACTTC. As protein: CASGDRRYEQYF.